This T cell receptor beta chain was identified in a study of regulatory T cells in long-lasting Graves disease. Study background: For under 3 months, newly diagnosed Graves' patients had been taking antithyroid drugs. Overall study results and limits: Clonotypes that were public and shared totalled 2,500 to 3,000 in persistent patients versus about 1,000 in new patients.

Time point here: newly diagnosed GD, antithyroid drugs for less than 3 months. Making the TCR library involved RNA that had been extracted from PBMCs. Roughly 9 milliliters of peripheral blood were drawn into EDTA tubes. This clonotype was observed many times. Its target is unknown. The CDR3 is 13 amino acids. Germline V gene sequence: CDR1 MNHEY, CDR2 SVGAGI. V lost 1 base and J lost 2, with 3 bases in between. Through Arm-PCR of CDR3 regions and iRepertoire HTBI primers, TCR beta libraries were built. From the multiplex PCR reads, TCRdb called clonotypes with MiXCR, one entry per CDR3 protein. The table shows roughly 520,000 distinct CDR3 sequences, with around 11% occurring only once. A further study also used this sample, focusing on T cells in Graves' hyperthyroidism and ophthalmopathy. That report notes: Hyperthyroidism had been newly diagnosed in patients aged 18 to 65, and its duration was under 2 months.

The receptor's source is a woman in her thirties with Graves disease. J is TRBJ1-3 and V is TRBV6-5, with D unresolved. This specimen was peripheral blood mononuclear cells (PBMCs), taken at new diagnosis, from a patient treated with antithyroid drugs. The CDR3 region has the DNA TGTGCCAGCAGTTACTTCCCTGGAAACACCATATATTTT. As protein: CASSYFPGNTIYF.